This T cell receptor beta chain was captured in a study of shared clonotypes between healthy human individuals. Study overall: Three plates were used per donor for CD4 naive, three for CD4 memory, two for CD8 naive and one for CD8 memory. Study-wide results and limits: Across a handful of donors, naive CD4 shared around 5%, naive CD8 3% to 3.5%, memory CD4 about 2.4%, memory CD8 approximately 0.4%. On the whole, naive subsets had larger estimated richness than memory subsets had.

TCRdb keeps only in-frame clones here, not all; method: immunoSEQ multiplex PCR. The sample lists 950,000 to 1,200,000 clones, roughly 80% occurring once. Notes on this clone: The antigen is undetermined.

The CDR3 spans 16 residues. Per the germline V gene, CDR1 is ENHRY and CDR2 is SYGVKD. Trimming took off 6 bases at V and 0 bases at J, with 15 bases between the two ends. Sequenced material: memory CD4+ T cells from PBMCs. Stated subset: CD45RA-negative fraction. The J gene is TRBJ1-3, the V gene TRBV10-3, with D perhaps matching TRBD1 (6 bases). This TCR came from a man aged 18 to 29 in good health. Some clones in this sample may be carry-over from other donors' samples. CDR3 nucleotide sequence: TGTGCCATCAGCCTCGGCGGGGGCGTCTCTGGAAACACCATATATTTT. This gives the protein CAISLGGGVSGNTIYF.